Each of the 30 T cell receptor beta chains below was sequenced from the same sample in a study of response to subunit inactivated influenza vaccine. TCRdb passed the RT-PCR reads through MiXCR, listing each CDR3 protein once. The top ten hold roughly a tenth of the sample, which has about 570,000 distinct CDR3 sequences, approximately 10% seen once. This sample comprised PBMCs from blood, obtained on the day of vaccination. The source of these receptors is a man between 50 and 59 years old who received an inactivated influenza vaccine.

The J gene is TRBJ2-7, the V gene TRBV7-2; 14 nucleotides align to TRBD2. Trimming removed 4 bases from V and 4 bases from J; junction bases left unmatched: 6. The CDR3 loop spans 16 amino acids. Germline V gives CDR1 SGHTA, CDR2 FQGNSA. CDR3 sequence: CASSSGTSGRLYEQYF. DNA for the CDR3: TGTGCCAGCAGCTCCGGGACTAGCGGGAGACTGTACGAGCAGTACTTC.

This chain joins TRBV29-1 and TRBJ2-5; D unresolved. The CDR3 runs to 13 residues. Germline V lookup: CDR1 SQVTM, CDR2 ANQGSEA. Trimming stripped 2 bases from V and 4 bases from J, with 11 bases between. The chain's CDR3 is CSVERLVRETQYF. CDR3 nucleotides: TGCAGCGTTGAAAGACTGGTCCGAGAGACCCAGTACTTC.

The chain is built from TRBV12-3 or TRBV12-4 and TRBJ2-4; 12 bases are a match to TRBD1. This CDR3 contains 18 residues. V shed 3 bases, J shed 1 base, and the junction held 7 bases outside the gene matches. The CDR3 DNA is TGTGCCAGCAGTTTGGGGGGACAGGGGGCGAGGGCCAAAAACATTCAGTACTTC. It specifies CASSLGGQGARAKNIQYF.

This CDR3 is CASSVEGGGTPRANVLTF. DNA of the CDR3: TGTGCCAGCAGCGTAGAAGGTGGGGGCACCCCCCGGGCCAACGTCCTGACTTTC. The V call is TRBV9, the J call TRBJ2-6; D perhaps matches TRBD1 (6 bases). The CDR3 length is 18 residues. CDR1 and CDR2 from the germline V gene are SGDLS and YYNGEE. The V and J ends lost 0 bases and 5 bases respectively, with 18 bases between them.

This clonotype has a handful of counts. The V call is TRBV12-3 or TRBV12-4, the J call TRBJ1-3; D may be TRBD1 (5 bases). Trimming shortened V by 5 bases and J by 1 base, and 15 bases separated the two germline ends. The CDR3 totals 16 residues. CDR3 region: CASSVGPGGSGNTIYF. The CDR3 DNA is TGTGCCAGCAGTGTAGGACCTGGGGGTTCTGGAAACACCATATATTTT.

The chain employs TRBV7-9 and TRBJ2-1, with D possibly being TRBD1 or TRBD2 (5 bases each). The V and J ends lost 0 bases and 8 bases respectively, with 20 bases between them. The CDR3 contains 17 residues. Germline CDR1 and CDR2: SEHNR and FQNEAQ (reference sequence). CDR3 bases: TGTGCCAGCAGCTTAGCCGGGACCCCCCAGGTTAGCGATGAGCAGTTCTTC. The encoded protein is CASSLAGTPQVSDEQFF.

The CDR3 DNA follows: TGCGCCAGCAGCTCACGAGCGGTGAACACTGAAGCTTTCTTT. This translates into CASSSRAVNTEAFF. This sequence joins TRBV5-1 and TRBJ1-1; no clear D gene. CDR1 is SGHRS, CDR2 YFSETQ, per germline. The CDR3 is 14 amino acids. Deletions cut 3 bases from V and 0 bases from J, with 9 bases between.

This clonotype turned up a few times. The chain has TRBV12-3 or TRBV12-4 and TRBJ2-3; possible D gene TRBD2, 6 bases. The CDR3 covers 16 residues. V was shortened by 6 bases and J by 1 base, with 17 bases between the two germline ends. The DNA for the CDR3 is TGTGCCAGCAGACCCCGCCCGGGGGAGGGCACAGATACGCAGTATTTT. Protein: CASRPRPGEGTDTQYF.

This clonotype was observed a handful of times. The V gene is TRBV20-1, the J gene TRBJ2-7; D possibly corresponds to TRBD1 (6 bases). Trimming stripped 4 bases from V and 2 bases from J, with 9 bases between. The CDR3 sequence is 12 residues long. Germline V gene lookup returns CDR1 DFQATT and CDR2 SNEGSKA (reference sequence). The CDR3 DNA is TGCAGTGCTATAAGGACAGCCTACGAGCAGTACTTC. It is translated as CSAIRTAYEQYF.

This clonotype was counted only a few times. The CDR3 region has the DNA TGTGCCAGCAGAAACCGGGACAGCGTCGACGAGCAGTACTTC. Translation: CASRNRDSVDEQYF. The gene calls are TRBV2 and TRBJ2-7; 7 bases match TRBD1. With V trimmed by 6 bases and J by 5 bases, 10 bases remained unmatched. CDR3 length equals 14 residues. Per the germline V gene, CDR1 is SNHLY and CDR2 is FYNNEI.

V gene TRBV20-1 combines with J gene TRBJ2-1; 8 nucleotides line up with TRBD1. The CDR3 has 15 amino acids. Germline V lookup: CDR1 DFQATT, CDR2 SNEGSKA (reference sequence). Losses at the gene ends were 3 bases for V and 4 bases for J; bases not matched to a gene: 8. The CDR3 nucleotides are TGCAGTGCTAGTGTCCCGGGACAGGTATACAATGAGCAGTTCTTC. This codes for CSASVPGQVYNEQFF.

V is TRBV12-3 or TRBV12-4 and J is TRBJ2-3; D unresolved. CDR3 length: 13 residues. The V end was cut by 7 bases, the J end by 3 bases, with 11 bases between. In DNA form, the CDR3 reads TGTGCCAGCACCCCCAGTAGTACAGATACGCAGTATTTT. It encodes CASTPSSTDTQYF.

This clonotype has more than one count but fewer than ten. V and J are TRBV6-5 and TRBJ2-7; no definite D call. Germline V lookup: CDR1 MNHEY, CDR2 SVGAGI. The V and J ends lost 1 base and 2 bases respectively, with 18 bases between them. The CDR3 contains 17 residues. The CDR3 DNA sequence: TGTGCCAGCAGTTACTTTGGTAGTCCGGCGGAACCCTACGAGCAGTACTTC. It specifies CASSYFGSPAEPYEQYF.

This clonotype was seen at least ten times. The chain carries TRBV5-1 and TRBJ2-7, with 12 positions matching TRBD1. Germline-derived CDR1 and CDR2 are SGHRS and YFSETQ. V was pared by 3 bases and J by 6 bases, with 7 bases of the junction left unmatched. This CDR3 is built from 15 residues. For the CDR3, the DNA is TGCGCCAGCAGCTCGTCCGGGACAGGGGGCTCCGAGCAGTACTTC. Translation gives CASSSSGTGGSEQYF.

This clonotype turned up a few times. The J gene is TRBJ2-3, the V gene TRBV6-2 or TRBV6-3, with a weak D call TRBD1 (6 bases). Germline assignment: CDR1 MNHEY and CDR2 SVGEGT. The CDR3 has 14 amino acids. V lost 5 bases and J 2 bases, leaving 11 bases between the germline ends. CDR3 protein: CASSGQGPTDTQYF. The CDR3 coding sequence is TGTGCCAGCAGTGGTCAGGGGCCCACAGATACGCAGTATTTT.

This clonotype was counted only a few times. The rearrangement uses TRBV9 and TRBJ2-3; 8 bases fit TRBD2. V lost 0 bases and J lost 2; bases outside the gene matches: 2. The CDR3 length is 15 residues. CDR1 and CDR2 from the germline V gene are SGDLS and YYNGEE. The CDR3 spells CASSVVAGPTDTQYF. For the CDR3, the DNA is TGTGCCAGCAGCGTAGTAGCGGGACCCACAGATACGCAGTATTTT. The whole variable domain, remainder taken from reference TRBV9 and TRBJ2-3, is DSGVTQTPKHLITATGQRVTLRCSPRSGDLSVYWYQQSLDQGLQFLIQYYNGEERAKGNILERFSAQQFPDLHSELNLSSLELGDSALYFCASSVVAGPTDTQYFGPGTRLTVL.

This sequence joins TRBV29-1 and TRBJ2-7; D gene unclear. Germline-derived CDR1 and CDR2 are SQVTM and ANQGSEA. The CDR3 has 14 residues. Deletions cut 6 bases from V and 1 base from J, with 16 bases between. The CDR3 loop is CSVTPGPPSYEQYF. The CDR3 region has the DNA TGCAGCGTGACGCCCGGGCCCCCATCCTACGAGCAGTACTTC.

The sample holds many counts of this clonotype. CDR3 sequence: CASSLRRDQPQHF. CDR3 DNA: TGTGCCAGCAGTTTAAGAAGGGATCAGCCCCAGCATTTT. This chain connects TRBV12-3 or TRBV12-4 to TRBJ1-5; no clear D. The length of the CDR3 is 13 residues. Trimming left V 2 bases short and J 5 bases short, with 7 bases between.

This sequence joins TRBV20-1 and TRBJ2-7; D call uncertain. With 6 bases removed from V and 2 bases from J, the gap between germline ends came to 8 bases. The germline CDR1 and CDR2 sequences are DFQATT and SNEGSKA (reference sequence). This CDR3 region has 11 residues. The CDR3 nucleotides are TGCAGTGCCGGGCCTGCCTACGAGCAGTACTTC. The encoded protein is CSAGPAYEQYF.

The table lists this clonotype with a few counts. This chain joins TRBV9 and TRBJ2-7, with a weak D call TRBD1 (6 bases). Germline assignment: CDR1 SGDLS and CDR2 YYNGEE. V was cut by 1 base and J by 1 base, with 9 bases left in between. The CDR3 is 14 amino acids. CDR3 amino acids: CASSVRTASYEQYF. In nucleotides, the CDR3 is TGTGCCAGCAGCGTAAGGACAGCATCCTACGAGCAGTACTTC.

This clonotype was counted many times. This chain joins TRBV5-1 and TRBJ2-3; D unresolved. Germline V gene lookup returns CDR1 SGHRS and CDR2 YFSETQ. V lost 0 bases, J lost 2 bases, and 13 bases lay in between. This CDR3 contains 16 residues. CDR3 sequence (DNA): TGCGCCAGCAGCTTGGGACAACCGTACGCCACAGATACGCAGTATTTT. Translated, it gives CASSLGQPYATDTQYF. The whole variable domain, filled in from reference TRBV5-1 and TRBJ2-3, reads KAGVTQTPRYLIKTRGQQVTLSCSPISGHRSVSWYQQTPGQGLQFLFEYFSETQRNKGNFPGRFSGRQFSNSRSEMNVSTLELGDSALYLCASSLGQPYATDTQYFGPGTRLTVL.

The chain uses TRBV11-2 and TRBJ1-1; D gene unclear. The germline V and J ends were trimmed by 5 bases and 6 bases, with 16 bases remaining between them. Germline CDR1 reads SGHAT; CDR2 reads FQNNGV. The CDR3 runs to 14 residues. The CDR3 sequence: CASSARRERAEAFF. The CDR3 bases are TGTGCCAGCAGCGCCCGGCGTGAGCGGGCTGAAGCTTTCTTT.

This clonotype was picked up a small number of times. This chain connects TRBV30 to TRBJ2-1; D may be TRBD1 or TRBD2 (6 bases each). The CDR3 is 15 residues long. Germline assignment: CDR1 GTSNPN and CDR2 SVGIG (reference sequence). The ends were cut back, 0 bases at V and 5 bases at J, with 14 bases in the middle. This chain's CDR3 is CAWSVYWGANNEQFF. The CDR3 DNA reads TGTGCCTGGAGTGTATACTGGGGGGCGAACAATGAGCAGTTCTTC.

The chain is built from TRBV19 and TRBJ1-5; D not resolved. There are 12 residues in the CDR3. V gave up 8 bases and J gave up 0 bases, with 5 bases separating them. Germline V gene data show CDR1 as LNHDA and CDR2 as SQIVND (reference sequence). The CDR3 protein is CASCFSNQPQHF. CDR3 bases: TGTGCCAGTTGCTTTAGCAATCAGCCCCAGCATTTT.

This clonotype was counted many times. The chain combines TRBV27 with TRBJ2-1; 10 nucleotides match TRBD2. Germline CDR1 reads MNHEY; CDR2 reads SMNVEV (reference sequence). V gave up 2 bases and J gave up 2 bases; unmatched junction bases: 3. This CDR3 contains 16 residues. The CDR3: CASSLLAGVTYNEQFF. The CDR3 DNA sequence: TGTGCCAGCAGTTTACTAGCGGGGGTAACCTACAATGAGCAGTTCTTC.

This clonotype was seen only a few times. The chain has TRBV20-1 and TRBJ1-5; D is possibly TRBD1 (5 bases). CDR1 is DFQATT, CDR2 SNEGSKA, per germline (reference sequence). Trimming took 0 bases from V and 0 from J, leaving 15 bases between them. This CDR3 contains 17 residues. The CDR3 DNA sequence: TGCAGTGCTAGAGATCCAGGGCGCATTCATAGCAATCAGCCCCAGCATTTT. Translation gives CSARDPGRIHSNQPQHF.

This clonotype has at least ten counts. The J gene is TRBJ1-3, the V gene TRBV4-2; D unclear. This CDR3 contains 15 residues. Germline CDR1 LGHNA, CDR2 YNFKEQ. Deletions cut 4 bases from V and 4 bases from J, with 14 bases between. CDR3 amino acids: CASSLPSANGNTIYF. Here the CDR3 DNA reads TGTGCCAGCAGCCTTCCTTCGGCTAACGGAAACACCATATATTTT.

This clonotype came up a few times. The J gene is TRBJ2-5, the V gene TRBV25-1; D may be TRBD1 (6 bases). Germline values: CDR1 MGHDK, CDR2 SYGVNS. This CDR3 has 14 amino acids. The V and J ends lost 5 bases and 5 bases respectively, with 15 bases between them. The CDR3 is CASSKDSRGETQYF. The DNA for the CDR3 is TGTGCCAGCAGTAAGGACAGCCGTGGGGAGACCCAGTACTTC.

This clonotype occurred a few times. The chain links TRBV4-1 to TRBJ1-2; 9 positions agree with TRBD1. The CDR3 covers 15 residues. Germline lookup yields CDR1 MGHRA and CDR2 YSYEKL. Germline trimming cut 0 bases from V and 7 bases from J; bases unmatched to any gene: 6. CDR3 sequence reads: CASSQDPGQGRGYTF. Here the CDR3 DNA reads TGCGCCAGCAGCCAAGATCCGGGACAGGGTCGTGGCTACACCTTC.

V usage is TRBV30 and J usage is TRBJ2-1, with D perhaps matching TRBD2 (6 bases). CDR1 GTSNPN and CDR2 SVGIG come from the germline V gene (reference sequence). CDR3 size: 12 residues. V dropped 6 bases and J dropped 6 bases, with 12 bases sitting between them. The CDR3 DNA follows: TGTGCCTGCCGGGACTTCGGCAATGAGCAGTTCTTC. This sequence encodes CACRDFGNEQFF.